A single sample is the source of the 9 T cell receptor beta chains below, sequenced in a study of blood T cell repertoires in COVID-19 (dated by TCRdb to the early 2020s). The protocol used for the library was the immunoSEQ multiplex PCR assay. This immuneACCESS table, as held by TCRdb, lists in-frame sequences with V and J called but not all clones. Of the missing ones, under half trace to an unresolved V gene in checked studies; the others have no known cause. Counted in this sample were 68,000 or so clones; about 91% of them appeared once. The ten largest clones take up 5.5% to 7% of the sample. The specimen was peripheral blood. Receptors originate from a woman aged 70-85 years with acute or convalescent COVID-19.

V gene TRBV7-9 combines with J gene TRBJ1-1; D possibly corresponds to TRBD1 (6 bases). The ends were cut back, 5 bases at V and 1 base at J, with 14 bases in the middle. This CDR3 contains 15 residues. CDR1 and CDR2 from the germline V gene are SEHNR and FQNEAQ (reference sequence). Written as DNA, the CDR3 is TGTGCCAGCAGCCTCCAGGGGACGCAGAACACTGAAGCTTTCTTT. Its translation is CASSLQGTQNTEAFF.

The V call is TRBV7-9, the J call TRBJ1-1, with D possibly TRBD1 on 5 matching bases. Germline V gene data show CDR1 as SEHNR and CDR2 as FQNEAQ (reference sequence). The CDR3 covers 13 residues. Trimming pared 5 bases from V and 1 base from J, leaving 8 bases between. CDR3: CASSPQGNTEAFF. The CDR3 region has the DNA TGTGCCAGCAGCCCGCAGGGGAACACTGAAGCTTTCTTT.

The chain is built from TRBV3-1 (or the pseudogene TRBV3-2) and TRBJ1-2; D gene unclear. Per germline, CDR1 LGHDT and CDR2 YNNKEL (reference sequence). This CDR3 spans 14 amino acids. Between the trimmed V and J ends, which lost 1 base and 2 bases, there was a span of 8 bases. This CDR3 reads CASSQGVVNYGYTF. In DNA, the CDR3 is TGTGCCAGCAGCCAAGGCGTAGTCAACTATGGCTACACCTTC.

This clone has just one count. The V call is TRBV28, the J call TRBJ1-1; 8 bases are a match to TRBD1. This CDR3 contains 15 residues. Germline V gene sequence: CDR1 MDHEN, CDR2 SYDVKM. The V gene end was trimmed by 6 bases and the J gene end by 4 bases; junction bases not matched to a gene: 10. The CDR3 region has the DNA TGTGCCAGCAGGTCTGCAGGGGGCTTTGGCACTGAAGCTTTCTTT. Its protein product is CASRSAGGFGTEAFF. The full variable domain, with the rest looked up from reference TRBV28 and TRBJ1-1, is DVKVTQSSRYLVKRTGEKVFLECVQDMDHENMFWYRQDPGLGLRLIYFSYDVKMKEKGDIPEGYSVSREKKERFSLILESASTNQTSMYLCASRSAGGFGTEAFFGQGTRLTVV.

The gene calls are TRBV25-1 and TRBJ1-1; TRBD1 is a possible D gene (5 bases). Deletions cut 8 bases from V and 3 bases from J, with 10 bases between. CDR1 is MGHDK, CDR2 SYGVNS, per germline. This CDR3 region has 12 residues. In DNA, the CDR3 is TGTGCCAGCGCAGCAGGGTACACTGAAGCTTTCTTT. Amino acid sequence: CASAAGYTEAFF. Together with reference TRBV25-1 and TRBJ1-1, the CDR3 gives the full variable domain: EADIYQTPRYLVIGTGKKITLECSQTMGHDKMYWYQQDPGMELHLIHYSYGVNSTEKGDLSSESTVSRIRTEHFPLTLESARPSHTSQYLCASAAGYTEAFFGQGTRLTVV.

The rearrangement uses TRBV18 and TRBJ2-2; 8 bases map to TRBD2. Germline CDR1 is KGHSH and CDR2 is LQKENI. The trim removed 3 bases at V and 7 bases at J, leaving 4 bases unmatched. The CDR3 length is 14 residues. The DNA for the CDR3 is TGTGCCAGCTCACCTCGGACTAGCTACGGGGAGCTGTTTTTT. Its translation: CASSPRTSYGELFF.

The V and J genes are TRBV28 and TRBJ2-7; 8 bases agree with TRBD2. Trimming took 6 bases from V and 4 from J; bases not matched to a gene: 8. Per the germline V gene, CDR1 is MDHEN and CDR2 is SYDVKM. CDR3 length: 14 residues. CDR3 protein: CASSPNRGGYEQYF. CDR3 in DNA: TGTGCCAGCAGCCCCAACCGGGGGGGGTACGAGCAGTACTTC.

This chain joins TRBV6-6 and TRBJ2-7, with 8 nucleotides matching TRBD2. Germline CDR1 and CDR2: MNHNY and SVGAGI (reference sequence). The CDR3 has 14 residues. Trimming cost V 0 bases and J 2 bases; bases outside gene matches: 0. CDR3 sequence: CASSYSLAAYEQYF. CDR3 coding DNA: TGTGCCAGCAGTTACTCACTAGCGGCCTACGAGCAGTACTTC.

This clone turned up a few times. The chain joins TRBV18 to TRBJ2-7, with a possible D match to TRBD2 (5 bases). CDR3 length: 18 amino acids. The germline gives CDR1 KGHSH, CDR2 LQKENI. Trimming shortened V by 5 bases and J by 3 bases, and 26 bases separated the two germline ends. In DNA form, the CDR3 reads TGTGCCAGCTCAACCGGGAACTCAGAACACCCTCCTCACTACGAGCAGTACTTC. Residues: CASSTGNSEHPPHYEQYF.